This T cell receptor (beta chain) was recovered during a study of regulatory T cells in long-lasting Graves disease. Background on the study: Persistence in Graves' disease required over 5 years of antithyroid drugs plus positive TSH receptor antibodies.

The table lists this clonotype with many counts. Its antigen is unknown. CDR1 is ENHRY and CDR2 is SYGVKD in the germline V gene. J gave up 1 base and V 6 bases, and 3 bases lay outside the gene matches. The CDR3 length is 14 residues. Findings of the study overall: Persistent disease was characterized by preferential usage of TRBV28, TRBJ1-2 and TRBJ2-5. Persistent Graves' cases showed lower TCR diversity than newly diagnosed cases.

Library construction for TCR beta used iRepertoire HTBI primers and Arm-PCR of CDR3 regions. TCRdb called the multiplex PCR reads again in MiXCR, with one record for every CDR3 protein. The sample includes fewer than 450,000 distinct CDR3 sequences, about 20% of them seen just once. Time point indicated: persistent/refractory GD, antithyroid drugs over 5 years with positive TRAb. RNA from PBMCs was the source of the TCR library. Roughly 10 milliliters of peripheral blood were drawn into EDTA tubes. The sequence was collected from a female donor with Graves disease. This specimen was peripheral blood mononuclear cells (PBMCs), taken when the disease was refractory, from a patient treated with antithyroid drugs. The rearrangement uses TRBV10-3 and TRBJ2-7; 10 positions agree with TRBD1. The CDR3 loop is CAIRSGQGSYEQYF. DNA of the CDR3: TGTGCCATCAGATCGGGACAGGGGTCCTACGAGCAGTACTTC.